The 8 T cell receptor beta chains below were found in one sample sequenced in a study of CD8+ T cells in alopecia areata. cDNA prepared by RNA extraction and subsequent reverse transcription served as the template for sequencing. Sequencing was performed with immunoSEQ multiplex PCR; in TCRdb, only in-frame clones are kept and a portion is missing. The profile covers about 110,000 clones, none occurring a single time. The sequencing input was lesional skin. The origin of the receptors is a C3H/HeJ mouse with alopecia areata. This strain's MHC haplotype is H2-k.

On this clone itself: Germline and genes here are mouse. The read comes to an end 4 residues before the CDR3 does, leaving the germline J gene to fill in the end. The chain couples TRBV13-3 to TRBJ1-1; 7 bases line up with TRBD1. Germline lookup yields CDR1 NNHDY and CDR2 SYVADS. The CDR3 is 12 amino acids. The CDR3 loop reads CASSYGTEEVFF. CDR3 DNA, as far as it was read: TGTGCCAGCAGCTATGGGACAGAA.

Only a few counts were recorded for this clone. The germline and genes are mouse ones. The CDR3 goes on 4 residues after the read ends, and that part is filled in from the germline J gene. This sequence joins TRBV12-2 and TRBJ2-7; no definite D call. This CDR3 has 12 amino acids. Germline CDR1 and CDR2: SGHLS and HYDKME. The covered CDR3 bases are TGTGCCAGCTCTCTCCACAGATAT. It codes for CASSLHRY. In full, the CDR3 is CASSLHRYEQYF.

The sample holds a few counts of this clone. The genes are named according to mouse. The missing CDR3 end, 4 residues past where the read stops, is filled in from the germline J gene. The J gene is TRBJ2-5, the V gene TRBV19; 7 bases align to TRBD2. Germline loops: CDR1 FNHDT, CDR2 SITEND (reference sequence). The CDR3 covers 15 residues. The V and J ends lost 4 bases and 0 bases, in that order; junction bases with no gene match: 5. CDR3 loop: CASSPSLGNQDTQYF. The CDR3 DNA, read in part, is TGTGCCAGCAGTCCCTCACTGGGGAACCAAGAC. The whole variable domain, filled in from reference TRBV19 and TRBJ2-5, reads GGIITQTPKFLIGQEGQKLTLKCQQNFNHDTMYWYRQDSGKGLRLIYYSITENDLQKGDLSEGYDASREKKSSFSLTVTSAQKNEMAVFLCASSPSLGNQDTQYFGPGTRLLVL.

This clone was detected a few times. The gene symbols are mouse symbols. The read finishes 4 residues shy of the CDR3 end, and the germline J gene is used to complete it. The chain carries TRBV13-1 and TRBJ2-3; 11 bases align to TRBD2. Germline V gene lookup returns CDR1 NSHNY and CDR2 SYGAGN. This CDR3 comprises 16 residues. V gave up 3 bases and J gave up 1 base; unmatched junction bases: 4. This chain's CDR3 is CASSGTGGIGAETLYF. The DNA read from the CDR3 is TGTGCCAGCAGTGGGACTGGGGGGATTGGTGCAGAA.

This clone has a handful of counts. The junction departs from germline at one end; a sequencing error may be responsible. The gene names here belong to mouse. Coverage ceases 4 residues before the CDR3 finishes, and the germline J gene fills in the end. V gene TRBV19 combines with J gene TRBJ2-7, with 9 bases that match TRBD2. CDR1 and CDR2 (germline): FNHDT, SITEND (reference sequence). CDR3 size: 14 residues. CDR3 residues: CASSIRTGAYEQYF. CDR3 DNA, as far as it was read: TGTGCTAGCAGTATACGGACTGGGGCTTAT. The entire variable domain, with the rest obtained from reference TRBV19 and TRBJ2-7, is as follows: GGIITQTPKFLIGQEGQKLTLKCQQNFNHDTMYWYRQDSGKGLRLIYYSITENDLQKGDLSEGYDASREKKSSFSLTVTSAQKNEMAVFLCASSIRTGAYEQYFGPGTRLTVL.

This clone was counted between two and nine times. Gene names follow the mouse nomenclature. Sequencing ends 4 residues short of the CDR3 end; the germline J gene provides the rest. The chain uses TRBV1 and TRBJ2-3, with D possibly matching TRBD1 (6 bases). Germline assignment: CDR1 NSQYPW and CDR2 LRSPGD (reference sequence). This CDR3 has 15 amino acids. Trimming took 4 bases from V and 1 from J, leaving 12 bases between them. The sequenced part of the CDR3 DNA is TGCACCTGCAGTGTACAGGGAAGAGGTGCAGAA. Its protein is CTCSVQGRGAE. The full-length CDR3 reads as CTCSVQGRGAETLYF. The full variable domain, rest sourced from reference TRBV1 and TRBJ2-3, is VTLLEQNPRWRLVPRGQAVNLRCILKNSQYPWMSWYQQDLQKQLQWLFTLRSPGDKEVKSLPGADYLATRVTDTELRLQVANMSQGRTLYCTCSVQGRGAETLYFGSGTRLTVL.

This clone was observed a few times. Gene names refer to mouse genes. The read is 4 residues too short to cover the CDR3 end, so that end is filled in from the germline J gene. This chain links TRBV13-3 with TRBJ1-4, with a possible D match to TRBD1 (6 bases). Germline V CDR1 and CDR2: NNHDY, SYVADS. Deletions cut 2 bases from V and 4 bases from J, with 12 bases between. CDR3 length: 15 amino acids. The CDR3 sequence is CASSEQGQNNERLFF. CDR3 bases read: TGTGCCAGCAGTGAGCAGGGACAAAACAACGAA.

Many counts were recorded for this clone. Gene and germline names: mouse. From the germline J gene comes the end of the CDR3, since the read stops 4 residues before it. The chain is built from TRBV13-3 and TRBJ2-1; TRBD1 matches 7 bases. The CDR3 covers 14 residues. CDR1 NNHDY and CDR2 SYVADS come from the germline V gene. V shed 3 bases, J shed 3 bases, and the junction held 3 bases outside the gene matches. CDR3 bases read: TGTGCCAGCAGTGCCGGACAGGTCTATGCT. Translated: CASSAGQVYA. The CDR3 in its entirety is CASSAGQVYAEQFF.